One and the same sample provided the 8 T cell receptor beta chains below, sequenced in a study of response to subunit inactivated influenza vaccine. TCRdb itself ran the RT-PCR reads through MiXCR, one entry per CDR3 protein. The sample holds around 520,000 distinct CDR3 sequences, around 25% seen once. The sequenced sample was CD4+ T cells sorted from PBMCs, obtained more than 4 days after vaccination. Receptor source: a man aged 50 to 60 who received an inactivated influenza vaccine.

The chain carries TRBV6-5 and TRBJ2-7; either TRBD1 or TRBD2 may fit D (6 bases each). V lost 0 bases and J lost 7, with 19 bases in between. Germline V gene data show CDR1 as MNHEY and CDR2 as SVGAGI. The length of the CDR3 is 16 residues. Written as DNA, the CDR3 is TGTGCCAGCAGTTACTCAGGGGGGACAAAACTTAGTGAGCAGTACTTC. This gives the protein CASSYSGGTKLSEQYF.

The chain has TRBV20-1 and TRBJ1-2; 7 bases align to TRBD1. V lost 5 bases and J lost 7; bases outside the gene matches: 10. CDR1 DFQATT and CDR2 SNEGSKA come from the germline V gene (reference sequence). This CDR3 is built from 13 residues. Here the CDR3 reads CSAGHPGQRGYTF. CDR3 nucleotide sequence: TGCAGTGCTGGTCATCCGGGACAGCGTGGCTACACCTTC.

This clonotype was detected a few times. The rearrangement uses TRBV5-1 and TRBJ2-1, with 11 bases identical to TRBD1. The CDR3 totals 15 residues. CDR1 is SGHRS, CDR2 YFSETQ, per germline. Unmatched junction bases numbered 4, after V lost 4 bases and J lost 4 bases. CDR3 nucleotides: TGCGCCAGCAGCCAGGGACAGGGGGATTACAATGAGCAGTTCTTC. Translation gives CASSQGQGDYNEQFF.

The sample holds a few counts of this clonotype. This chain joins TRBV27 and TRBJ2-2; D is ambiguous. From germline, CDR1 is MNHEY and CDR2 SMNVEV (reference sequence). The CDR3 extends over 17 amino acids. With 1 base removed from V and 1 base from J, the gap between germline ends came to 13 bases. The CDR3 DNA is TGTGCCAGCAGTTTATTGTTTTTAACGGGGAACACCGGGGAGCTGTTTTTT. Protein product: CASSLLFLTGNTGELFF.

This clonotype was seen more than once but under ten times. This chain joins TRBV6-2 or TRBV6-3 and TRBJ2-7; D possibly corresponds to TRBD1 (6 bases). Germline V gives CDR1 MNHEY, CDR2 SVGEGT. The V end lost 5 bases, the J end lost 1 base, and 15 bases lay between the germline ends. The length of the CDR3 is 15 residues. The CDR3 here is CASSGPGTFSYEQYF. The CDR3 coding sequence is TGTGCCAGCAGTGGACCCGGGACATTTTCCTACGAGCAGTACTTC.

The sample holds a few counts of this clonotype. The rearrangement joins TRBV20-1 to TRBJ2-1, with D possibly matching TRBD2 (6 bases). Germline V gene lookup returns CDR1 DFQATT and CDR2 SNEGSKA (reference sequence). The V and J ends lost 0 bases and 7 bases respectively, with 10 bases between them. The CDR3 length is 13 residues. The CDR3 sequence is CSAREILANEQFF. The CDR3 coding sequence is TGCAGTGCTAGAGAAATACTAGCAAATGAGCAGTTCTTC.

In its sample, this clonotype was seen a few times. This sequence joins TRBV20-1 and TRBJ2-7; 14 nucleotides match TRBD2. V lost 8 bases and J lost 6; bases outside the gene matches: 18. CDR1 DFQATT and CDR2 SNEGSKA come from the germline V gene (reference sequence). There are 17 residues in the CDR3. CDR3 nucleotides: TGCAGTATCCTCACATCCGGGACTAGCGGGAGATTAGGCGAGCAGTACTTC. Protein sequence: CSILTSGTSGRLGEQYF.

This clonotype was recorded once. The rearrangement joins TRBV7-9 to TRBJ2-3, with 12 bases aligning to TRBD2. This CDR3 is 15 amino acids long. V dropped 1 base and J dropped 11; count of bases not matched to a gene: 7. CDR1 is SEHNR and CDR2 is FQNEAQ in the germline V gene (reference sequence). CDR3 in DNA: TGTGCCAGCAGCTTAGGACTAGCGGGAGCCCTAGGGCAGTATTTT. Encoded protein: CASSLGLAGALGQYF.